The clone carrying this T cell receptor beta chain was counted a few times. Some clones are missing from TCRdb's copy, which holds only in-frame ones; the method was immunoSEQ multiplex PCR. In the table there are more than 110,000 clones, around 76% of which are singletons. This sample was taken from a study of cytotoxic CD8 clonotypes in ibrutinib-treated CLL. The V and J ends lost 6 bases and 7 bases respectively, with 16 bases between them. The V gene's germline CDR1 is SGDLS and CDR2 YYNGEE. This CDR3 has 13 residues. This specimen was PBMCs, taken after 24 months of ibrutinib treatment. This sequence was found in a human donor with chronic lymphocytic leukemia. The genes are TRBV9 and TRBJ1-2; D gene unclear. The DNA for the CDR3 is TGTGCCAGCACCCCAACGTCTGGGCTTGGCTACACCTTC. The encoded protein is CASTPTSGLGYTF.